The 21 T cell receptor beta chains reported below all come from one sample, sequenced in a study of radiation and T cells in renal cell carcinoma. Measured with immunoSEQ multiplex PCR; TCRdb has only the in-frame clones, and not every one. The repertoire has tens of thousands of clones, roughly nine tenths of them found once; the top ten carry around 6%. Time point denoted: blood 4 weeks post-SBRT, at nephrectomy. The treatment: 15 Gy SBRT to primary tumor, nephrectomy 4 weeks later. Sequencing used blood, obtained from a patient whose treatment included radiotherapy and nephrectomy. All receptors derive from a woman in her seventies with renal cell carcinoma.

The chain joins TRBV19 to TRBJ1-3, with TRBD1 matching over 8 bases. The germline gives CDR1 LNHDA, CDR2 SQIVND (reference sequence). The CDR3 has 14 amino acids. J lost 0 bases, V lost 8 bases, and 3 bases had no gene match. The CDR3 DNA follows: TGTGCCAGTGGACAGGGCCGCTCTGGAAACACCATATATTTT. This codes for CASGQGRSGNTIYF.

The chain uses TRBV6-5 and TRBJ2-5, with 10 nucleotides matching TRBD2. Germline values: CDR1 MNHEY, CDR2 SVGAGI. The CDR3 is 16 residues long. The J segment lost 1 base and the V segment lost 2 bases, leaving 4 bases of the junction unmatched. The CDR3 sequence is CASSYRVAGGQETQYF. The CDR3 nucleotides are TGTGCCAGCAGTTACAGGGTAGCGGGGGGCCAAGAGACCCAGTACTTC.

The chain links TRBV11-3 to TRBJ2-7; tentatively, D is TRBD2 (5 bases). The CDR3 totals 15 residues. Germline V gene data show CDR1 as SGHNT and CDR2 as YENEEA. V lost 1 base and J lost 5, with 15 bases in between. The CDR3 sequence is CASSLGGRVNDEQYF. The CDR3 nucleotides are TGTGCCAGCAGCTTAGGAGGGCGGGTGAACGACGAGCAGTACTTC.

In DNA, the CDR3 is TGTGCCAGCAGTTTTAAGGGTCGCACAGATACGCAGTATTTT. It is translated as CASSFKGRTDTQYF. The genes are TRBV27 and TRBJ2-3, with D unresolved. This CDR3 spans 14 amino acids. V lost 3 bases and J lost 1, with 8 bases in between. Germline assignment: CDR1 MNHEY and CDR2 SMNVEV (reference sequence).

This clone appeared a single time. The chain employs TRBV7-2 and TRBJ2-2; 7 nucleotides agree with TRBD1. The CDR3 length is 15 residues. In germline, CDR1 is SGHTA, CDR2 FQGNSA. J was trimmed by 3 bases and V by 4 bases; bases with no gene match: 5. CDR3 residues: CASSSGTAHTGELFF. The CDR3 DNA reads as TGTGCCAGCAGCTCCGGGACAGCGCACACCGGGGAGCTGTTTTTT. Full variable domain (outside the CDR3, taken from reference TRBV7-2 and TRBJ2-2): GAGVSQSPSNKVTEKGKDVELRCDPISGHTALYWYRQSLGQGLEFLIYFQGNSAPDKSGLPSDRFSAERTGGSVSTLTIQRTQQEDSAVYLCASSSGTAHTGELFFGEGSRLTVL.

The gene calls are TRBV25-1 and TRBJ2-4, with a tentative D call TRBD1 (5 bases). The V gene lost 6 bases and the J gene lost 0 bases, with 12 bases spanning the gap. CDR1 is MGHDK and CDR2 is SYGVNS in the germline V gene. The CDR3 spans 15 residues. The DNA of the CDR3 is TGTGCCAGCAGCAAAGGGGATCTAGCCAAAAACATTCAGTACTTC. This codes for CASSKGDLAKNIQYF.

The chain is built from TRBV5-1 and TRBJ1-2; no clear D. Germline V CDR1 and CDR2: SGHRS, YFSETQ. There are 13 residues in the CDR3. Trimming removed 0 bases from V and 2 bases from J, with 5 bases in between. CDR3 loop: CASSLAQNYGYTF. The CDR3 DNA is TGCGCCAGCAGCTTGGCCCAGAACTATGGCTACACCTTC. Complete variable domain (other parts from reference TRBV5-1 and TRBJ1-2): KAGVTQTPRYLIKTRGQQVTLSCSPISGHRSVSWYQQTPGQGLQFLFEYFSETQRNKGNFPGRFSGRQFSNSRSEMNVSTLELGDSALYLCASSLAQNYGYTFGSGTRLTVV.

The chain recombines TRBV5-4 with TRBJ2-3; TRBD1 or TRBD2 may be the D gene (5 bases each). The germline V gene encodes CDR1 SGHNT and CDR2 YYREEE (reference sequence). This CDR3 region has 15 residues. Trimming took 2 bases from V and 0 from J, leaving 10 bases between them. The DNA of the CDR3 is TGTGCCAGCAGCTTAGCGGACACTAGCACAGATACGCAGTATTTT. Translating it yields CASSLADTSTDTQYF.

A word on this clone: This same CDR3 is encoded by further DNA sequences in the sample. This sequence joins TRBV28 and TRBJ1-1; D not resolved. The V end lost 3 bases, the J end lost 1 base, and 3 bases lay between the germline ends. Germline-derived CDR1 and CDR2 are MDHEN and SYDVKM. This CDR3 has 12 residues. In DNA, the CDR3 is TGTGCCAGCAGTTTGCGGAACACTGAAGCTTTCTTT. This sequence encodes CASSLRNTEAFF.

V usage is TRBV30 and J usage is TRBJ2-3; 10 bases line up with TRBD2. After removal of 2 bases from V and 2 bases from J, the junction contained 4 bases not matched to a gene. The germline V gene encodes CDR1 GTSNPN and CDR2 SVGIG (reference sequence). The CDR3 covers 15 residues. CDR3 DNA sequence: TGTGCCTGGAGTCAGCTAGCGGGGGTCACAGATACGCAGTATTTT. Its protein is CAWSQLAGVTDTQYF.

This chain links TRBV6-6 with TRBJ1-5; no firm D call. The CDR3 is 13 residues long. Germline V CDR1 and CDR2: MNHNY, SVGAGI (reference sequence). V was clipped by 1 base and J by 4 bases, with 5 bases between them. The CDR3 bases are TGTGCCAGCAGTTACTTAGGGAATCAGCCCCAGCATTTT. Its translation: CASSYLGNQPQHF.

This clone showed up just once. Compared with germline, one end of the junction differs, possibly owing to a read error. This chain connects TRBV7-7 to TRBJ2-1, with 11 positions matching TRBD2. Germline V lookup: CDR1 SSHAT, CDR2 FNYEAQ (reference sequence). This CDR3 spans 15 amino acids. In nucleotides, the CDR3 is TGTGCTAGCAGCTCGACTAGCGGGACAAGCAATGAGCAGTTCTTC. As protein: CASSSTSGTSNEQFF.

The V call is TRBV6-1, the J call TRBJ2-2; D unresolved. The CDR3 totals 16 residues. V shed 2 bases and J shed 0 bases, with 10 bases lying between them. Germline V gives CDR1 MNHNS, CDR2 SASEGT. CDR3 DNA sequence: TGTGCCAGCAGTGAAATTGGTGGGGCGAACACCGGGGAGCTGTTTTTT. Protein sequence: CASSEIGGANTGELFF.

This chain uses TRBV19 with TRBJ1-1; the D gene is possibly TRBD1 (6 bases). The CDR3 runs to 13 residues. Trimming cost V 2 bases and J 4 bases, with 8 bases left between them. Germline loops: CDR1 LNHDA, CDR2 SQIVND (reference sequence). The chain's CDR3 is CASSIRGITEAFF. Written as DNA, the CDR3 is TGTGCCAGTAGTATAAGGGGGATCACTGAAGCTTTCTTT. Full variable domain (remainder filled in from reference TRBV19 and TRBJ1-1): DGGITQSPKYLFRKEGQNVTLSCEQNLNHDAMYWYRQDPGQGLRLIYYSQIVNDFQKGDIAEGYSVSREKKESFPLTVTSAQKNPTAFYLCASSIRGITEAFFGQGTRLTVV.

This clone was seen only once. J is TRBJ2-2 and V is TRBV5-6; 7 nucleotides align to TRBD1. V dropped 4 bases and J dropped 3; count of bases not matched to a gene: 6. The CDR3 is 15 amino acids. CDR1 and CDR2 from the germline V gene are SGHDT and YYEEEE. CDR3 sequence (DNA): TGTGCCAGCAGCCCTTGGACAGGCGACACCGGGGAGCTGTTTTTT. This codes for CASSPWTGDTGELFF.

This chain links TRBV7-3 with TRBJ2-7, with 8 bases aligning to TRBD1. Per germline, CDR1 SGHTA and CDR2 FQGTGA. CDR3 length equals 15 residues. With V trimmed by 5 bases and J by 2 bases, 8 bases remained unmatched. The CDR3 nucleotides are TGTGCCAGCAGCCTCACAGGGGGTCACACCTACGAGCAGTACTTC. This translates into CASSLTGGHTYEQYF.

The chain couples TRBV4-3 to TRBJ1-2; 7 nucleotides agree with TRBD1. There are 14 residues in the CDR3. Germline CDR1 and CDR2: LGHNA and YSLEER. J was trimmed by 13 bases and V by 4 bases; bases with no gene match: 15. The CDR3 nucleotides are TGCGCCAGCAGCCTATTAGGACAGGCGGATCTACTCACCTTC. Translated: CASSLLGQADLLTF.

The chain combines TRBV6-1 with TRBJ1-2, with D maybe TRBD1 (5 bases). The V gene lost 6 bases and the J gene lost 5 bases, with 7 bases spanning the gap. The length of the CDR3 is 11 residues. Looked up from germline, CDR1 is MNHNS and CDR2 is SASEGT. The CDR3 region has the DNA TGTGCCAGCAGCGCAGGGTATGGCTACACCTTC. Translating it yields CASSAGYGYTF.

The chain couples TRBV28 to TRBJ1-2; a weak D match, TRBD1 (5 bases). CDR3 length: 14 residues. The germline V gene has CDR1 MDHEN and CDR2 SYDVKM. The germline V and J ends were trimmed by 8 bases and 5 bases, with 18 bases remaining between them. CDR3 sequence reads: CASEWRDPPYGYTF. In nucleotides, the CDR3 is TGTGCCAGCGAGTGGAGGGACCCACCTTATGGCTACACCTTC.

Written as DNA, the CDR3 is TGTGCCAGCAGCGTAGAAGCGGGGGCTAGCACAGATACGCAGTATTTT. It translates to CASSVEAGASTDTQYF. The chain employs TRBV9 and TRBJ2-3; TRBD2 aligns across 8 bases. Germline V CDR1 and CDR2: SGDLS, YYNGEE. The length of the CDR3 is 16 residues. With 0 bases clipped from V and 0 bases from J, the junction kept 3 bases outside the gene matches. The variable domain in full, completed from reference TRBV9 and TRBJ2-3, reads DSGVTQTPKHLITATGQRVTLRCSPRSGDLSVYWYQQSLDQGLQFLIQYYNGEERAKGNILERFSAQQFPDLHSELNLSSLELGDSALYFCASSVEAGASTDTQYFGPGTRLTVL.

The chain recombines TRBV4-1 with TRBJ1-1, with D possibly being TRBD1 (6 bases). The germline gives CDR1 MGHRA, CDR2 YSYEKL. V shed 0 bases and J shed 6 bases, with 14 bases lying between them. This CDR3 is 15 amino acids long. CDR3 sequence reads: CASSQDGAGVSEAFF. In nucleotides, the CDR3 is TGCGCCAGCAGCCAAGACGGGGCAGGGGTCTCTGAAGCTTTCTTT.